The 9 T cell receptor beta chains below all came from one sample that was sequenced in a study of OX40 agonist ivuxolimab in advanced cancers. Profiled with immunoSEQ multiplex PCR; TCRdb holds only in-frame clones, not every one. The repertoire has tens of thousands of clones, around 84% of them found once; the top ten carry approximately 7.4%. Specimen: CD4+ or CD8+ T cells sorted from blood, collected in a trial of the OX40 agonist ivuxolimab. These receptors all stem from an adult with an advanced solid tumor such as melanoma, head and neck, liver or kidney cancer.

This clone was counted between two and nine times. The chain joins TRBV10-2 to TRBJ1-6, with D unresolved. Germline assignment: CDR1 WSHSY and CDR2 SAAADI. Trimming took 7 bases from V and 0 from J, leaving 13 bases between them. The CDR3 has 16 residues. CDR3 sequence: CASIGDEGSYNSPLHF. In nucleotides, the CDR3 is TGCGCCAGCATCGGGGATGAGGGCTCCTATAATTCACCCCTCCACTTT.

The V call is TRBV2, the J call TRBJ1-6; maybe TRBD1 (5 bases). CDR3 length: 18 residues. V gave up 4 bases and J gave up 2 bases, with 18 bases separating them. Germline V lookup: CDR1 SNHLY, CDR2 FYNNEI. Here the CDR3 DNA reads TGTGCCAGCAGTGTCATCTATGGGGGTGTGCCCTATAATTCACCCCTCCACTTT. It encodes CASSVIYGGVPYNSPLHF.

The chain is built from TRBV27 and TRBJ1-5, with a weak D call TRBD1 (5 bases). V was trimmed by 1 base and J by 11 bases, leaving 9 bases between them. This CDR3 is built from 12 residues. Germline CDR1 reads MNHEY; CDR2 reads SMNVEV (reference sequence). CDR3 nucleotide sequence: TGTGCCAGCAGTTTATACGGGGGGGCCCAGCATTTT. Protein sequence: CASSLYGGAQHF.

This clone was seen a few times. This chain connects TRBV4-2 to TRBJ2-2, with a tentative D call TRBD1 (6 bases). The V and J ends lost 0 bases and 6 bases respectively, with 8 bases between them. Germline V gene lookup returns CDR1 LGHNA and CDR2 YNFKEQ. This CDR3 is built from 14 residues. The CDR3 is CASSQDRGPGELFF. In nucleotides, the CDR3 is TGTGCCAGCAGCCAAGACAGGGGCCCCGGGGAGCTGTTTTTT.

J is TRBJ2-7 and V is TRBV4-3, with D possibly being TRBD2 (5 bases). This CDR3 comprises 16 residues. The V end was cut by 0 bases, the J end by 5 bases, with 17 bases between. Germline-derived CDR1 and CDR2 are LGHNA and YSLEER. The chain's CDR3 is CASSQDSGLAKDEQYF. In nucleotides, the CDR3 is TGCGCCAGCAGCCAAGATTCTGGACTCGCAAAGGACGAGCAGTACTTC.

This sequence joins TRBV7-8 and TRBJ1-6, with D possibly TRBD1 on 5 matching bases. Germline V gene sequence: CDR1 SGHVS, CDR2 FQNEAQ. The CDR3 totals 15 residues. The ends were cut back, 0 bases at V and 6 bases at J, with 9 bases in the middle. CDR3 amino acids: CASSLAGTANSPLHF. DNA for the CDR3: TGTGCCAGCAGCTTAGCGGGGACGGCTAATTCACCCCTCCACTTT.

This chain links TRBV30 with TRBJ1-5; a possible D gene is TRBD1 (5 bases). The V end was cut by 4 bases, the J end by 7 bases, with 20 bases between. CDR1 is GTSNPN, CDR2 SVGIG, per germline (reference sequence). This CDR3 region has 15 residues. This CDR3 is CAWTQQDAPGQPQHF. The CDR3 region has the DNA TGTGCCTGGACCCAACAGGACGCCCCCGGACAGCCCCAGCATTTT.

The chain joins TRBV19 to TRBJ2-7; D is perhaps TRBD1 (6 bases). This CDR3 region has 13 residues. Germline V gives CDR1 LNHDA, CDR2 SQIVND (reference sequence). V was shortened by 4 bases and J by 5 bases, with 12 bases between the two germline ends. CDR3 loop: CASSRLQGDEQYF. CDR3 DNA sequence: TGTGCCAGTAGTAGGCTACAGGGTGACGAGCAGTACTTC.

This chain joins TRBV7-9 and TRBJ1-3; D unclear. V shed 2 bases and J shed 0 bases, with 5 bases lying between them. Germline-derived CDR1 and CDR2 are SEHNR and FQNEAQ (reference sequence). This CDR3 has 14 residues. In DNA, the CDR3 is TGTGCCAGCAGCTTAATGGGCTCTGGAAACACCATATATTTT. Its translation: CASSLMGSGNTIYF.